These T cell receptor beta chains were read from a single sample in a study of T-cell reconstitution after alpha-beta-depleted transplantation in children. TCRdb used MiXCR to reprocess the PCR reads, holding one entry per CDR3 protein. The sample lists almost 600,000 distinct CDR3 sequences; 20% to 30% were seen once. The source was PBMCs, collected before TCRalphabeta/CD19-depleted stem cell transplant. The receptors originated from a boy younger than two with Wiskott-Aldrich syndrome, due to receive a stem cell transplant. Both conserved end residues are part of each CDR3. D genes are given only for firm matches. Clone size appears in some rows only: once, few, many, or a class for an expanded clone.

V	J	size	D	DNA	CDR3
TRBV20-1	TRBJ2-7	-	-	TGCAGTGCTAGAGATTTCCGGAGACAACAGACCTACGTGCAGTACTTC	CSARDFRRQQTYVQYF
TRBV7-6	TRBJ2-7	-	TRBD1	TGTGCCAGCAGCTTAGCCTCAGGGGGCTCCGAGCAGTACTTC	CASSLASGGSEQYF
TRBV11-2	TRBJ2-6	-	TRBD1	TGTGCCAGCAGCTTAAGATTGGGGACAGGGATTGCTGGGGCCAACGTCCTGACTTTC	CASSLRLGTGIAGANVLTF
TRBV24-1	TRBJ2-1	few	-	TGTGCCACCAGTGATGCCAGACAGGTCTACAATGAGCAGTTCTTC	CATSDARQVYNEQFF
TRBV29-1	TRBJ2-3	-	TRBD2	TGCAGCGCCGTGGGCGGACATATAGCGGGAGTGGGGTACACAGATACGCAGTATTTT	CSAVGGHIAGVGYTDTQYF
TRBV5-1	TRBJ2-1	-	TRBD2	TGCGCCAGCAGCTTTGCTAGCGGGAGAGGAAATGAGCAGTTCTTC	CASSFASGRGNEQFF
TRBV12-5	TRBJ1-5	few	-	TGTGCTAGTGGTTTGAGTCAGATGAATCAGCCCCAGCATTTT	CASGLSQMNQPQHF
TRBV3-1	TRBJ2-1	-	-	TGTGCCAGCAGCCAAGTTTCGTTACCCGACAATGAGCAGTTCTTC	CASSQVSLPDNEQFF
TRBV28	TRBJ1-5	-	-	TGTGCCAGCACTGATATCCAGGGCAACAATCAGCCCCAGCATTTT	CASTDIQGNNQPQHF
TRBV5-1	TRBJ2-2	-	-	TGCGCCAGCAGCTGGGACACCCTGAACACCGGGGAGCTGTTTTTT	CASSWDTLNTGELFF
TRBV28	TRBJ2-3	-	-	TGTGCCAGCAGTCCAATGGACGCGAAAAGCACAGATACGCAGTATTTT	CASSPMDAKSTDTQYF
TRBV10-3	TRBJ2-3	-	TRBD2	TGTGCCTCGGGACTAACAGATACGCAGTATTTT	CASGLTDTQYF
TRBV5-1	TRBJ2-1	few	-	TGCGCCAGCAGCTTGGCAGCGGAGCCTACAAATGAGCAGTTCTTC	CASSLAAEPTNEQFF
TRBV9	TRBJ2-1	few	TRBD2	TGTGCCAGCAGCGTAGAAGGACTAGCGGGAGGGAGCTCCTACAATGAGCAGTTCTTC	CASSVEGLAGGSSYNEQFF
TRBV7-3	TRBJ2-2	many	-	TGTGCCAGCAGCTTAGCCCCCGGAGGTACCGGGGAGCTGTTTTTT	CASSLAPGGTGELFF
TRBV5-1	TRBJ2-5	once	-	TGCGCCAGCAGCATCCGGGTGAGAAGGGTCCAGTACTTC	CASSIRVRRVQYF
TRBV30	TRBJ2-1	-	TRBD2	TGTGCCTGGAGTGGGACTAGCGGGAGATACAATGAGCAGTTCTTC	CAWSGTSGRYNEQFF
TRBV4-2	TRBJ1-5	-	-	TGTGCCAGCAGCCAAGAGGGGGGGGGATATGGTCAGCCCCAGCATTTT	CASSQEGGGYGQPQHF
TRBV7-3	TRBJ1-2	few	TRBD1	TGTGCCAGCAGCTTAAACCCAGGGGGGAACTATGGCTACACCTTC	CASSLNPGGNYGYTF
TRBV5-1	TRBJ1-1	-	-	TGCGCCAGCAGACTTATACGGAACACTGAAGCTTTCTTT	CASRLIRNTEAFF
TRBV20-1	TRBJ1-1	-	-	TGCAGTGCTAGAGATAGGTTAAAACAGATGAACACTGAAGCTTTCTTT	CSARDRLKQMNTEAFF
TRBV10-3	TRBJ2-1	-	-	TGTGCCATCAGTGATGGGCAGGCCGAGGGGGATGAGCAGTTCTTC	CAISDGQAEGDEQFF
TRBV27	TRBJ1-1	-	TRBD1	TGTGCCAGCAGTTTATTACAGGGGAGGAACACTGAAGCTTTCTTT	CASSLLQGRNTEAFF
TRBV20-1	TRBJ2-7	few	-	TGCAGTGCTAGAGAGGGTGGGATCTACGAGCAGTACTTC	CSAREGGIYEQYF
TRBV5-1	TRBJ2-1	few	TRBD2	TGCGCCAGCAGCTCGGCGGGAGTCCTCTACAATGAGCAGTTCTTC	CASSSAGVLYNEQFF
TRBV6-2/TRBV6-3	TRBJ2-2	-	-	TGTGCCAGCAGTTACTCGTGGCGGACCGGGGAGCTGTTTTTT	CASSYSWRTGELFF
TRBV2	TRBJ2-7	few	-	TGTGCCACCGGTACCTACGAGCAGTACTTC	CATGTYEQYF
TRBV20-1	TRBJ2-1	few	-	TGCAGTGCTCCACTAGGGGGATCCTACAATGAGCAGTTCTTC	CSAPLGGSYNEQFF
TRBV7-9	TRBJ2-7	-	TRBD1	TGTGCCAGCAGCAAACCGGGACAGACCTACGAGCAGTACTTC	CASSKPGQTYEQYF
TRBV12-3/TRBV12-4	TRBJ2-6	few	-	TGTGCCAGCAAACAATCTGGGGCCAACGTCCTGACTTTC	CASKQSGANVLTF
TRBV20-1	TRBJ2-2	-	-	TGCAGCGCCAGGAGGAACACCGGGGAGCTGTTTTTT	CSARRNTGELFF
TRBV20-1	TRBJ1-2	-	-	TGCAGTGCCCTAAGCGACTATGGCTACACCTTC	CSALSDYGYTF
TRBV6-1	TRBJ2-1	few	TRBD2	TGTGCCAGCAGCCCGGGACTAGTTCTCAATGAGCAGTTCTTC	CASSPGLVLNEQFF
TRBV6-5	TRBJ2-5	-	TRBD2	TGTGCCAGCAGTTACTCGTGGACTAGGAAAATAAGGGAGACCCAGTACTTC	CASSYSWTRKIRETQYF
TRBV10-3	TRBJ2-1	many	TRBD2	TGTGCCATCAGTCGACTAGCGGGATTGGATGGTTATGAGCAGTTCTTC	CAISRLAGLDGYEQFF
TRBV24-1	TRBJ2-5	once	-	TGTGCCACCAGCGAGGGACGGTACCAAGAGACCCAGTACTTC	CATSEGRYQETQYF